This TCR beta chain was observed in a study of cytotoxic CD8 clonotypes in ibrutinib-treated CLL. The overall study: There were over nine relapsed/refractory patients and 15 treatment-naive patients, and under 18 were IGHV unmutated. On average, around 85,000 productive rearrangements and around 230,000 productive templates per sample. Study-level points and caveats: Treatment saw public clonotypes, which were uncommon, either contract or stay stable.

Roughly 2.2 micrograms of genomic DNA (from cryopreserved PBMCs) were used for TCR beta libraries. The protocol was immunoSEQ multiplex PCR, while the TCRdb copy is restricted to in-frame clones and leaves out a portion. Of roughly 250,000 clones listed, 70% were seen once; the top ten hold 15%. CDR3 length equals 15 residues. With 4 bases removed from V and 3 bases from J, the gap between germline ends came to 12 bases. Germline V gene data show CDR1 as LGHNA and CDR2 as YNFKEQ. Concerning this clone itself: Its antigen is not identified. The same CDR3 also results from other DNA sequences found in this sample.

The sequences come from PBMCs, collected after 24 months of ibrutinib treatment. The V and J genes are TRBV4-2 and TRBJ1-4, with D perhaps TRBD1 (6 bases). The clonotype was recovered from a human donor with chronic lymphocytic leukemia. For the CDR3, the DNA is TGTGCCAGCAGCCCTACAGGGATATCTAATGAAAAACTGTTTTTT. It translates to CASSPTGISNEKLFF.